The rows below give T cell receptor beta chains drawn from one sample of a study of blood T cell repertoires in COVID-19. Measured with immunoSEQ multiplex PCR; TCRdb has only the in-frame clones, and not every one. The sample comprises roughly 270,000 clones, 88% of which are singletons, and 9.4% rests with the top ten. The sequencing input was peripheral blood. Receptors originate from a man between 18 and 29 years old with active or convalescent COVID-19. CDR3s leave out the opening cysteine and the closing phenylalanine or tryptophan. Fields, in order: J gene, V gene, CDR3 protein.

TRBJ1-2 TRBV5-5 ASTPGTANYGYT
TRBJ1-1 TRBV5-5 ASSWTGEVTEAF
TRBJ1-1 TRBV2 ASRRDRGRVLNTEAF
TRBJ2-7 TRBV4-2 ASSQGFTGFGEQY
TRBJ1-2 TRBV6-5 ASSYDSYGYT
TRBJ1-6 TRBV6-5 ASRTGVSPLH
TRBJ1-1 TRBV5-1 ASSLDTGGSGSF
TRBJ2-2 TRBV5-4 ASSSAGTVVGTGELF
TRBJ2-1 TRBV4-3 ASSQDVGLAVYEQF
TRBJ2-3 TRBV7-2 ASSYTSGGADTQY
TRBJ2-4 TRBV19 ASSRQDRWDIQY
TRBJ2-1 TRBV6-5 ASSSRRESNEQF
TRBJ2-7 TRBV27 ASSFLGTGGFYEQY
TRBJ1-1 TRBV5-1 ASSLVGGRMEAF
TRBJ2-2 TRBV4-2 ASRGRTGTGVYGELF
TRBJ2-1 TRBV19 ASSGAGGNSYNEQF
TRBJ2-7 TRBV6-5 ASRIDRGSSEQY
TRBJ1-1 TRBV6-5 ASSWDRKNTEAF
TRBJ1-1 TRBV21-1 ARTDPGHVNTEAF
TRBJ1-2 TRBV27 ASSQGHPYYGYT
TRBJ2-1 TRBV2 ASSAVTGSYNEQF
TRBJ1-1 TRBV10-3 AISEGQAVGTEAF
TRBJ2-2 TRBV2 ASRPPGLAGGSTGELF
TRBJ2-6 TRBV12-5 ASGPLIGAGANVLT
TRBJ2-7 TRBV2 ASRPGQGRVRKD
TRBJ1-2 TRBV10-3 AISSGTGALRRNYGYT
TRBJ1-1 TRBV10-3 AISDGGNTEAF
TRBJ1-5 TRBV4-1 ASSQDLQVSRPQH
TRBJ2-7 TRBV19 ASSPGQGPYEQY
TRBJ1-5 TRBV23-1 ASSSDRGRNQPQH
TRBJ1-5 TRBV18 ASSAQGHQPQH
TRBJ1-5 TRBV5-6 ASSQGGFNQPQH
TRBJ1-3 TRBV7-6 ASSLGQGAGNTIY
TRBJ2-6 TRBV18 ASSQEDSGANVLT
TRBJ1-5 TRBV19 ASSSNGREQPQH
TRBJ2-3 TRBV19 ASSLAAGDILADTQY
TRBJ2-7 TRBV7-9 ASSLVFGQGHEQY
TRBJ1-5 TRBV5-1 ASSFRQGGQPQH
TRBJ2-4 TRBV4-1 ASSLSLAKNIQY
TRBJ2-5 TRBV15 ATSRDGQGAGPETQY
TRBJ2-5 TRBV5-1 ASSSGPQGQETQY
TRBJ1-4 TRBV2 ASSVEQGGEKLF
TRBJ1-2 TRBV7-9 ASSFSGTASNYGYT
TRBJ1-2 TRBV27 ASSLVRGLYYGYT
TRBJ1-6 TRBV2 ASGTPGRGNSPLH
TRBJ1-3 TRBV2 ASSEGLRDGNTIY
TRBJ1-6 TRBV9 ASSAYLGDSPLH
TRBJ1-2 TRBV9 ASSDTGGSGYGYT
TRBJ1-6 TRBV4-3 ASSHKRRDTRNLALH
TRBJ1-2 TRBV19 ASSIIGTDYGYT
TRBJ2-6 TRBV6-1 ASSEVGTGGASGANVLT
TRBJ2-1 TRBV7-7 ASSPGLAGGYEQF
TRBJ1-5 TRBV27 ASSLLAGDQPQH
TRBJ1-4 TRBV2 ASRVGRGEKLF
TRBJ1-5 TRBV10-2 ASTSTGGGQPQH
TRBJ2-1 TRBV5-6 ASSDVAGDEYNEQF
TRBJ2-7 TRBV4-1 ASSQESGVEQY
TRBJ2-5 TRBV11-2 ASSLGGGPFRETQY
TRBJ2-5 TRBV3-1/TRBV3-2 ASSQEPKLVVPETQY
TRBJ1-5 TRBV12-5 ASGREGAGQPQH